A selection of T cell receptor beta chains follows, all from one sample in a study of T cell responses to AZD1222 COVID-19 vaccine. The protocol was immunoSEQ multiplex PCR, while the TCRdb copy is restricted to in-frame clones and leaves out a portion. This repertoire shows some 100,000 clones, around 90% found once; its top ten account for around 17%. Material: peripheral blood, obtained on day 0 of AZD1222 vaccination. These receptors all stem from an adult in good health. CDR3s include the opening cysteine and the closing phenylalanine or tryptophan. A D gene is named only where the DNA matches it firmly. Size is stated for part of the rows, as once, few or many counts, or as a class when the clone is expanded.

j_call clone_size v_call d_call cdr3_aa cdr3_nt
TRBJ2-5 NA TRBV5-1 NA CASSSTQVSSRRTQYF TGCGCCAGCAGCTCCACCCAGGTCAGTTCACGAAGGACCCAGTACTTC
TRBJ2-3 NA TRBV5-1 TRBD2 CASSRRRIAGTDTQYF TGCGCCAGCAGCAGAAGACGTATAGCGGGGACAGATACGCAGTATTTT
TRBJ2-2 NA TRBV29-1 NA CSVESRGGNTGELFF TGCAGCGTTGAATCGCGAGGGGGGAACACCGGGGAGCTGTTTTTT
TRBJ1-4 NA TRBV5-1 NA CASSFGGANEKLFF TGCGCCAGCAGCTTCGGGGGCGCTAATGAAAAACTGTTTTTT
TRBJ2-7 NA TRBV10-3 TRBD1 CAISATDRGPPYEQYF TGTGCCATCAGTGCGACCGACAGGGGACCCCCTTACGAGCAGTACTTC
TRBJ1-4 NA TRBV19 NA CASSDQQGIPKLFF TGTGCCTCCTCGGACCAACAGGGTATCCCAAAACTGTTTTTT
TRBJ1-4 NA TRBV5-1 TRBD1 CASSSGGPYEKLFF TGCGCCAGCAGCTCAGGGGGCCCGTATGAAAAACTGTTTTTT
TRBJ1-1 NA TRBV2 NA CASNPQSTNTEAFF TGTGCCAGCAATCCCCAGTCGACGAACACTGAAGCTTTCTTT
TRBJ2-3 NA TRBV19 NA CASSERVRDTQYF TGTGCCAGTAGTGAGCGGGTTAGAGATACGCAGTATTTT
TRBJ2-1 once TRBV5-6 NA CASSAKTGSGDEQFF TGTGCCAGCAGCGCAAAAACAGGGAGTGGGGATGAGCAGTTCTTC
TRBJ2-1 NA TRBV4-2 NA CASSQERGAREQFF TGTGCCAGCAGCCAAGAGAGGGGCGCCCGGGAGCAGTTCTTC
TRBJ1-1 once TRBV27 NA CASSLSQGYTAEAFF TGTGCCAGCAGTTTATCACAGGGCTATACGGCTGAAGCTTTCTTT
TRBJ2-1 NA TRBV29-1 NA CSVDGSGGSGRFF TGCAGCGTTGATGGGTCGGGTGGGAGCGGTAGGTTCTTC
TRBJ2-2 NA TRBV27 NA CASNTEYGELFF TGTGCCAGCAACACGGAGTACGGGGAGCTGTTTTTT
TRBJ2-7 NA TRBV3-1/TRBV3-2 TRBD1 CASSPYRDRFYEEQYF TGTGCCAGCAGCCCGTATCGGGACAGGTTCTACGAAGAGCAGTACTTC
TRBJ2-7 NA TRBV5-1 NA CASSLGTGSGSLYEQYF TGCGCCAGCAGCTTGGGGACAGGAAGCGGGAGCCTGTACGAGCAGTACTTC
TRBJ1-2 NA TRBV28 NA CASSPPRGLGYGYTF TGTGCCAGCAGTCCCCCTAGGGGGTTGGGGTATGGCTACACCTTC
TRBJ2-3 NA TRBV3-1/TRBV3-2 NA CASSQSERDTQYF TGTGCCAGCAGCCAATCAGAAAGAGATACGCAGTATTTT
TRBJ2-1 NA TRBV4-2 TRBD2 CASSPRGGEHNEQFF TGTGCCAGCAGCCCACGCGGGGGGGAGCACAATGAGCAGTTCTTC
TRBJ2-1 NA TRBV27 TRBD1 CASSFPGAGGGNEQFF TGTGCCAGCAGTTTCCCAGGGGCAGGGGGCGGGAATGAGCAGTTCTTC
TRBJ2-7 NA TRBV5-1 TRBD2 CASSLGSGGPGSYEQYF TGCGCCAGCAGCTTGGGGTCGGGAGGGCCGGGATCCTACGAGCAGTACTTC
TRBJ2-1 NA TRBV19 TRBD1 CASSVQGIADNEQFF TGTGCCAGTAGTGTACAGGGGATCGCGGACAATGAGCAGTTCTTC
TRBJ1-1 NA TRBV6-5 NA CASRTSAEGAEAFF TGTGCCAGCCGTACCTCTGCCGAGGGCGCTGAAGCTTTCTTT
TRBJ1-2 NA TRBV20-1 NA CTTGTNYGYTF TGCACAACAGGGACTAACTATGGCTACACCTTC
TRBJ1-5 NA TRBV10-1 TRBD1 CASSDTTGALNQPQHF TGCGCCAGCAGTGACACGACAGGGGCCCTTAATCAGCCCCAGCATTTT
TRBJ2-7 large TRBV27 TRBD2 CASSQKGLADRSYEQYF TGTGCCAGCAGTCAAAAGGGACTAGCGGACCGCTCCTACGAGCAGTACTTC
TRBJ2-7 NA TRBV6-1 TRBD2 CASSDRPSGAYEQYF TGTGCCAGCAGTGATAGACCTAGCGGGGCCTACGAGCAGTACTTC
TRBJ1-1 NA TRBV29-1 NA CSANTMNTEAFF TGCAGCGCCAATACCATGAACACTGAAGCTTTCTTT
TRBJ1-2 once TRBV19 NA CASSIGQGGYTF TGTGCCAGTAGTATAGGTCAGGGGGGCTACACCTTC
TRBJ2-7 NA TRBV7-2 NA CASSGGTEQYF TGTGCCAGCAGCGGAGGAACCGAGCAGTACTTC
TRBJ2-7 once TRBV18 NA CASSGEAGGREQYF TGTGCCAGCTCGGGCGAAGCAGGAGGGCGCGAGCAGTACTTC
TRBJ2-1 NA TRBV6-5 TRBD2 CARTPGTSGYNEQFF TGTGCCAGGACGCCGGGGACTAGCGGATACAATGAGCAGTTCTTC
TRBJ1-1 NA TRBV27 TRBD1 CATTSGGAGWSDTEAFF TGTGCCACCACCTCAGGGGGAGCGGGGTGGTCGGACACTGAAGCTTTCTTT
TRBJ2-1 NA TRBV5-1 TRBD2 CASSLLVAGGSYNEQFF TGCGCCAGCAGCTTGTTGGTAGCGGGTGGATCCTACAATGAGCAGTTCTTC
TRBJ1-4 NA TRBV19 TRBD1 CASSLGTVEEKLFF TGTGCCAGTAGTCTTGGGACAGTGGAGGAAAAACTGTTTTTT
TRBJ2-7 NA TRBV6-5 NA CASSSIGPTYEQYF TGTGCCAGCAGTAGCATAGGGCCAACCTACGAGCAGTACTTC
TRBJ2-3 NA TRBV7-9 TRBD2 CASSPSSGQTDTQYF TGTGCCAGCAGCCCCTCTAGCGGGCAAACAGATACGCAGTATTTT
TRBJ2-2 once TRBV7-3 NA CASSLDGITNTGELFF TGTGCCAGCAGCTTAGACGGGATAACGAACACCGGGGAGCTGTTTTTT
TRBJ1-2 NA TRBV27 TRBD1 CASSLSPGTAYGYTF TGTGCCAGCAGTTTATCGCCCGGGACAGCCTATGGCTACACCTTC
TRBJ2-1 once TRBV10-3 TRBD2 CAISESTLTGGPRNEQFF TGTGCCATCAGTGAGTCGACGTTGACGGGAGGGCCGAGGAATGAGCAGTTCTTC
TRBJ2-3 NA TRBV27 NA CASSLKRVGGGERDTQYF TGTGCCAGCAGTTTAAAGAGAGTAGGAGGGGGCGAAAGAGATACGCAGTATTTT
TRBJ1-5 NA TRBV28 NA CASEGSGQPQHF TGTGCCAGCGAAGGAAGTGGGCAGCCCCAGCATTTT
TRBJ2-1 NA TRBV19 TRBD2 CASSPTGGLGRNEQFF TGTGCCAGTAGTCCCACGGGGGGTCTGGGTAGGAATGAGCAGTTCTTC
TRBJ1-1 NA TRBV4-1 NA CASSQEKATEAFF TGCGCCAGCAGCCAGGAAAAGGCCACTGAAGCTTTCTTT
TRBJ1-6 NA TRBV25-1 NA CASSEGRTGSPLHF TGTGCCAGCAGTGAAGGTCGGACGGGATCACCCCTCCACTTT
TRBJ1-2 NA TRBV11-3 NA CASSSGGTSARYTF TGTGCCAGCAGCTCAGGAGGGACATCGGCCCGCTACACCTTC
TRBJ1-2 few TRBV7-9 TRBD1 CASSPGTGGNYGYTF TGTGCCAGCAGCCCCGGGACAGGGGGCAACTATGGCTACACCTTC